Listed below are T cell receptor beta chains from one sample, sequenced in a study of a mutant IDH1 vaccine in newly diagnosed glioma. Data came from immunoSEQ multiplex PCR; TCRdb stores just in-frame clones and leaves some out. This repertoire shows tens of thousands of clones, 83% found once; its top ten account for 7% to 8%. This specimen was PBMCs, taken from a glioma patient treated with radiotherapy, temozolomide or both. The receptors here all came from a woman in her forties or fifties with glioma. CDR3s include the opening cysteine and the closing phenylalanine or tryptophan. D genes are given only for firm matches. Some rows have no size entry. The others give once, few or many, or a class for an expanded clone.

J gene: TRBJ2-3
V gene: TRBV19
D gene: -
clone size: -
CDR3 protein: CASRLARGRGGADTQYF
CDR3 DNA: TGTGCCAGTAGACTCGCCCGCGGCAGGGGGGGGGCAGATACGCAGTATTTT

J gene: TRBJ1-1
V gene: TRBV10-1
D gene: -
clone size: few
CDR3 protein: CASSPSNGLRRGEAFF
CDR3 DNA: TGCGCCAGCAGTCCTTCAAACGGCCTGCGGAGGGGTGAAGCTTTCTTT

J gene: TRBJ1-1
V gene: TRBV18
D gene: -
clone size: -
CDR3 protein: CASSPEHGNTEAFF
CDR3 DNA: TGTGCCAGCTCACCCGAGCATGGGAACACTGAAGCTTTCTTT

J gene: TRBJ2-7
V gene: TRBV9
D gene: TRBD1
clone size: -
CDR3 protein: CASSVGDRDWVQYF
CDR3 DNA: TGTGCCAGCAGCGTAGGGGACAGGGACTGGGTGCAGTACTTC

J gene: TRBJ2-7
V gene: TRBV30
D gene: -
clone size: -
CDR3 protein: CAWIRTGRVEQYF
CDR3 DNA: TGTGCCTGGATTCGGACAGGGAGGGTCGAGCAGTACTTC

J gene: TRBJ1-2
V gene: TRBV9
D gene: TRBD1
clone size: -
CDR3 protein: CASSGDRALVYGYTF
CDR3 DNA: TGTGCCAGCAGCGGCGACAGGGCGCTGGTCTATGGCTACACCTTC

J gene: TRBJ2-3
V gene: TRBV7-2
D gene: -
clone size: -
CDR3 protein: CASNLQGTTQYF
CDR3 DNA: TGTGCCAGCAACTTACAGGGAACTACGCAGTATTTT

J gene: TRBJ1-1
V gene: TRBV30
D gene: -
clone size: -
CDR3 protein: CAWRPGVMNTEAFF
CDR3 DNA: TGTGCCTGGAGGCCGGGCGTGATGAACACTGAAGCTTTCTTT

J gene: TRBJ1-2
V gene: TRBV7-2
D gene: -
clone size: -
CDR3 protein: CASSAPRGYTF
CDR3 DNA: TGTGCCAGCAGCGCCCCGCGTGGCTACACCTTC

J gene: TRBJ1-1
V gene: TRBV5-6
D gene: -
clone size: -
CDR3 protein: CASSLKRTNTEAFF
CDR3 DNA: TGTGCCAGCAGCTTGAAGAGAACGAACACTGAAGCTTTCTTT

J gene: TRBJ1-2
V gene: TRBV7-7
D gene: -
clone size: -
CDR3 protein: CASRGEVINYGYTF
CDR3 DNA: TGTGCTAGCAGGGGAGAAGTGATTAACTATGGCTACACCTTC